The 11 T cell receptor beta chains below were found in one sample sequenced in a study of human T cells and chemical hapten exposure. The sample's time point: patch test 2, 6 weeks after DPC sensitization. Treatment in this sample: therapeutic diphenylcyclopropenone sensitization with weekly scalp DPC. TCRdb re-called the RACE reads with MiXCR, one entry per CDR3 protein. This table has some 89,000 distinct CDR3 sequences, roughly a tenth appearing once. Sample: whole blood, taken in connection with sensitization to the hapten diphenylcyclopropenone (DPC). These receptors were collected from a woman aged 25-40 years with alopecia areata. Some clones in this sample may be carry-over from other donors' samples.

This chain connects TRBV4-3 to TRBJ2-7; 9 nucleotides match TRBD2. The germline V gene has CDR1 LGHNA and CDR2 YSLEER. This CDR3 is 15 amino acids long. The junction had 7 bases not matched to a gene; V was cut back by 0 bases and J by 7 bases. Here the CDR3 reads CASSQDVAGGREQYF. CDR3 DNA sequence: TGCGCCAGCAGCCAAGACGTGGCGGGGGGGCGAGAGCAGTACTTC.

This clonotype showed up many times. This chain uses TRBV24-1 with TRBJ2-5, with D hard to call. The CDR3 runs 14 residues. Trimming pared 1 base from V and 5 bases from J, leaving 10 bases between. Per germline, CDR1 KGHDR and CDR2 SFDVKD. The CDR3 loop is CATSDFLSGETQYF. CDR3 DNA sequence: TGTGCCACCAGTGATTTCCTGTCCGGCGAGACCCAGTACTTC.

Comment on this clonotype: Compared with germline, one end of the junction differs, possibly owing to a read error. The rearrangement uses TRBV19 and TRBJ1-2; weak D call: TRBD1 (6 bases). This CDR3 region has 12 residues. Germline CDR1 is LNHDA and CDR2 is SQIVND (reference sequence). The CDR3 loop is CASSITGSGHTF. The CDR3 DNA sequence: TGTGCCAGTAGTATAACAGGGAGTGGCCACACCTTC.

This clonotype was counted a few times. The rearrangement links TRBV28 to TRBJ1-1, with 7 nucleotides matching TRBD1. V gave up 3 bases and J gave up 5 bases; unmatched junction bases: 6. Germline V gene sequence: CDR1 MDHEN, CDR2 SYDVKM. The CDR3 runs to 14 residues. Written as DNA, the CDR3 is TGTGCCAGCAGTTTGGGGGGCAGGGGGACTGAAGCTTTCTTT. This sequence encodes CASSLGGRGTEAFF.

This clonotype was detected only a few times. V and J are TRBV30 and TRBJ1-2, with a weak D call TRBD1 (6 bases). CDR1 GTSNPN and CDR2 SVGIG come from the germline V gene (reference sequence). Trimming removed 0 bases from V and 2 bases from J, with 7 bases in between. The CDR3 is 13 amino acids. CDR3 in amino acids: CAWSVGQNYGYTF. The CDR3 DNA sequence: TGTGCCTGGAGTGTAGGACAGAACTATGGCTACACCTTC.

The chain combines TRBV12-3 or TRBV12-4 with TRBJ2-5, with 8 positions matching TRBD1. The CDR3 is 17 amino acids. V shed 5 bases, J shed 4 bases, and the junction held 15 bases outside the gene matches. CDR3 region: CASSQRGQGSRRETQYF. The CDR3 DNA follows: TGTGCCAGCAGTCAGCGAGGACAGGGTAGCCGCCGAGAGACCCAGTACTTC.

The rearrangement links TRBV3-1 to TRBJ1-6; D is unresolved. V was cut by 0 bases and J by 3 bases, with 6 bases left in between. This CDR3 has 15 residues. Germline CDR1 is LGHDT and CDR2 is YNNKEL (reference sequence). The CDR3 DNA follows: TGTGCCAGCAGCCAAGACAGCAGCTATAATTCACCCCTCCACTTT. Translating it yields CASSQDSSYNSPLHF.

This clonotype was found many times. The chain is built from TRBV18 and TRBJ1-5, with D possibly being TRBD1 (6 bases). The CDR3 contains 14 residues. Germline V CDR1 and CDR2: KGHSH, LQKENI. V shed 3 bases and J shed 1 base, with 7 bases lying between them. For the CDR3, the DNA is TGTGCCAGCTCACCCGGACAGAGCAATCAGCCCCAGCATTTT. Translating gives CASSPGQSNQPQHF.

This clonotype was recorded at least ten times. The chain combines TRBV4-1 with TRBJ1-6; 8 nucleotides agree with TRBD1. Germline CDR1 is MGHRA and CDR2 is YSYEKL. The CDR3 sequence is 17 residues long. V trimming: 0 bases; J trimming: 5 bases; junction bases outside the gene matches: 6. Here the CDR3 reads CASSQDSQGANNSPLHF. The CDR3 nucleotides read TGCGCCAGCAGCCAAGATTCGCAGGGGGCGAATAATTCACCCCTCCACTTT.

This clonotype was seen at least ten times. The gene calls are TRBV11-3 and TRBJ2-2; 10 nucleotides align to TRBD1. The CDR3 covers 17 residues. V lost 4 bases to trimming and J lost 7 bases; unmatched junction nucleotides: 12. Per the germline V gene, CDR1 is SGHNT and CDR2 is YENEEA. Written as DNA, the CDR3 is TGTGCCAGCAGCTCCCTGCCGGGACAGGGGCATGGCGGGGAGCTGTTTTTT. Its translation: CASSSLPGQGHGGELFF.

At least ten counts were recorded for this clonotype. The chain has TRBV5-5 and TRBJ2-6, with D unclear. Germline-derived CDR1 and CDR2 are SGHKS and YYEKEE (reference sequence). The CDR3 runs 15 residues. V lost 1 base, J lost 2 bases, and 7 bases lay in between. The CDR3, as DNA: TGTGCCAGCAGCTTGCGTCAGACTGGGGCCAACGTCCTGACTTTC. It codes for CASSLRQTGANVLTF.